This TCR beta chain was profiled in a study of blood T cell repertoires in COVID-19. Study context: Samples came from the United States, Italy and Spain, spanning acute and convalescent COVID-19.

The authors' processing: Amplifying reference gene primers gave estimates of nucleated cell counts. Generated by immunoSEQ multiplex PCR, the TCRdb table keeps only in-frame clones and is missing some. The V and J calls and clone size are taken from that table; D and trimming were inferred from the DNA. The profile shows 200,000 to 250,000 clones, 70% to 90% of them singletons. Enrolled during active infection, Seattle patients were then followed longitudinally. There are 16 residues in the CDR3. The V gene's germline CDR1 is SNHLY and CDR2 FYNNEI. J was trimmed by 1 base and V by 8 bases; bases with no gene match: 11.

The V call is TRBV2, the J call TRBJ2-3; 8 bases map to TRBD2. This clonotype was sampled from a young man with COVID-19, enrolled during active disease. The material sequenced was peripheral blood. DNA for the CDR3: TGTGCCAGCTCTAGCGGGCCCAGCGATGGCACAGATACGCAGTATTTT. Its protein is CASSSGPSDGTDTQYF. Using reference TRBV2 and TRBJ2-3 for the parts outside the CDR3, the full variable domain is EPEVTQTPSHQVTQMGQEVILRCVPISNHLYFYWYRQILGQKVEFLVSFYNNEISEKSEIFDDQFSVERPDGSNFTLKIRSTKLEDSAMYFCASSSGPSDGTDTQYFGPGTRLTVL.